This TCR beta chain appears in the sequencing data of a study of T cell responses to AZD1222 COVID-19 vaccine. Produced via immunoSEQ multiplex PCR; TCRdb's table is partial and in-frame only. The sample holds roughly 260,000 clones; just over 90% are singletons and the top ten take about 0.5%. Losses at the gene ends were 5 bases for V and 4 bases for J; bases not matched to a gene: 5. The CDR3 has 14 amino acids. Germline assignment: CDR1 SGHAT and CDR2 FQDESV (reference sequence). Remarks on this clone: Its antigen is unidentified.

Study-wide results and caveats: Baseline antibody screening turned up just six seropositive AZD1222 recipients. White British ancestry dominated among donors, who included more females, and clonal diversity was possibly underestimated.

This specimen consisted of peripheral blood, obtained on day 0 of AZD1222 vaccination. The chain recombines TRBV11-1 with TRBJ1-3; 7 bases are a match to TRBD1. The TCR comes from an adult in good health. The CDR3 region has the DNA TGTGCCAGCAGCCTGACAGGGTTCGGAAACACCATATATTTT. This encodes CASSLTGFGNTIYF.